Included here is one T cell receptor (beta chain) sequence, with context. The antigen remains undetermined. The repertoire was sequenced with immunoSEQ multiplex PCR; TCRdb's copy has only in-frame clones and lacks some. The table shows about 150,000 clones, with about nine tenths occurring only once. Germline CDR1 reads SGHNT; CDR2 reads YYREEE (reference sequence). The ends were cut back, 4 bases at V and 6 bases at J, with 13 bases in the middle. The CDR3 consists of 14 residues. This entry comes from a study of T cell responses to AZD1222 COVID-19 vaccine. Study-level points and caveats: Rises in breadth and depth of Spike-specific TCRs came after two AZD1222 doses.

The genes are TRBV5-4 and TRBJ1-4; D gene uncertain. The sequencing here drew on peripheral blood, taken on day 0 of AZD1222 vaccination. This receptor was obtained from an adult in good health. CDR3 in amino acids: CASSAGVYYEKLFF. The DNA of the CDR3 is TGTGCCAGCAGCGCCGGGGTTTACTATGAAAAACTGTTTTTT.